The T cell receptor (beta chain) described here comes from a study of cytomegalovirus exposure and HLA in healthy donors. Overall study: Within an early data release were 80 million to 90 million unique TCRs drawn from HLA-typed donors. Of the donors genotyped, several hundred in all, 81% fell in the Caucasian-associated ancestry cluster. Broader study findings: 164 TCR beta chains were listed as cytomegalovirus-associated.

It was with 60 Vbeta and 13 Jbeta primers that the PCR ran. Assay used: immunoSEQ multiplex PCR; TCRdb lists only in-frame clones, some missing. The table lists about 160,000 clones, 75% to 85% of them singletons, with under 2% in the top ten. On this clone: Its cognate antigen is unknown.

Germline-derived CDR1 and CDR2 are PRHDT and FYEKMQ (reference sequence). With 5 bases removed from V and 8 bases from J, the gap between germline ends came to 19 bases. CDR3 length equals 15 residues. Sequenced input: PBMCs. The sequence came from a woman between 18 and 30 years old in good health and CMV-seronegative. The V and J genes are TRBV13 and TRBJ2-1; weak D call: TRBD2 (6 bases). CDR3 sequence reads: CASSLRGNPFDEQFF. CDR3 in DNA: TGTGCCAGCAGCCTCCGGGGGAACCCTTTCGATGAGCAGTTCTTC.